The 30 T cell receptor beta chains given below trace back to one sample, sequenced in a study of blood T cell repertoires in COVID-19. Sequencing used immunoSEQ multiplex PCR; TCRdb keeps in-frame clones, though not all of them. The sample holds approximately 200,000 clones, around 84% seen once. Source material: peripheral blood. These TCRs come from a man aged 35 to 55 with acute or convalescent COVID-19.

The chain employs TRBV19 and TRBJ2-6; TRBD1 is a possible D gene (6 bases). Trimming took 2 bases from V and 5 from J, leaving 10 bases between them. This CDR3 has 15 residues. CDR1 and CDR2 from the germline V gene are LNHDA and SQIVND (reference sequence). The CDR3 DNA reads TGTGCCAGTAGTATACAGGGGTCCAGGGCCAACGTCCTGACTTTC. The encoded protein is CASSIQGSRANVLTF. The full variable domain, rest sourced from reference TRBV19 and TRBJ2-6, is DGGITQSPKYLFRKEGQNVTLSCEQNLNHDAMYWYRQDPGQGLRLIYYSQIVNDFQKGDIAEGYSVSREKKESFPLTVTSAQKNPTAFYLCASSIQGSRANVLTFGAGSRLTVL.

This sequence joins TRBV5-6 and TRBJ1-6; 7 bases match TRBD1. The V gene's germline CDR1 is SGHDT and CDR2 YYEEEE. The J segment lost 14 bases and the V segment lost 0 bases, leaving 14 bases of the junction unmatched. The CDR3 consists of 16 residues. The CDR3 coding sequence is TGTGCCAGCAGCTTGGTTCCAGGGGACTTAACAGGGGCCCTCCACTTT. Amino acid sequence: CASSLVPGDLTGALHF.

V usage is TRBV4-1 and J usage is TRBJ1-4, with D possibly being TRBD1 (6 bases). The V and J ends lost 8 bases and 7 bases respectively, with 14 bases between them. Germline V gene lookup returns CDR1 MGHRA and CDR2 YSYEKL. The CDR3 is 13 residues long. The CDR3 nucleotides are TGCGCCAGCTTCCCGACAGGTGGTGAAAAACTGTTTTTT. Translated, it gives CASFPTGGEKLFF.

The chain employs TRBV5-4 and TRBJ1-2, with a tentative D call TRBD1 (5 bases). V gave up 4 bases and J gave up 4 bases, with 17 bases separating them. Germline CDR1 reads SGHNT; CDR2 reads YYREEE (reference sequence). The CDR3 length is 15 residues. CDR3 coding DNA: TGTGCCAGCAGCGTACCCGGGGGTGGGCTCTATGGCTACACCTTC. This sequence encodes CASSVPGGGLYGYTF.

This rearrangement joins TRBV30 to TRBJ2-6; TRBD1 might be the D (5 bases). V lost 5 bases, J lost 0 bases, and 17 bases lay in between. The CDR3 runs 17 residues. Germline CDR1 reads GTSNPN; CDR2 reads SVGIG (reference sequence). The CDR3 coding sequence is TGTGCCTGGGGCCGACCGAGGACACACTCTGGGGCCAACGTCCTGACTTTC. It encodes CAWGRPRTHSGANVLTF.

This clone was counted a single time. CDR3 loop: CASSPTATDTQYF. For the CDR3, the DNA is TGCGCCAGCAGCCCGACTGCCACAGATACGCAGTATTTT. V gene TRBV4-1 combines with J gene TRBJ2-3; D call uncertain. Per the germline V gene, CDR1 is MGHRA and CDR2 is YSYEKL. This CDR3 has 13 residues. The V end lost 4 bases, the J end lost 2 bases, and 7 bases lay between the germline ends.

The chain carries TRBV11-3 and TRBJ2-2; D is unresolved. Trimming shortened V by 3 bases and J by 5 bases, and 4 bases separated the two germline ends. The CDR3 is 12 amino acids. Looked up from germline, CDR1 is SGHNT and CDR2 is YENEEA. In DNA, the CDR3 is TGTGCCAGCAGCTTGCAGACCGGGGAGCTGTTTTTT. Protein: CASSLQTGELFF.

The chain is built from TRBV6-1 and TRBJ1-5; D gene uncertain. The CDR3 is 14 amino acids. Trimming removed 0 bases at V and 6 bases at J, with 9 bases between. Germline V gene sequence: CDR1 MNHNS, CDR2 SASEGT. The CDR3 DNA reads TGTGCCAGCAGTGAAGCGCTTCGGGGTCAGCCCCAGCATTTT. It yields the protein CASSEALRGQPQHF.

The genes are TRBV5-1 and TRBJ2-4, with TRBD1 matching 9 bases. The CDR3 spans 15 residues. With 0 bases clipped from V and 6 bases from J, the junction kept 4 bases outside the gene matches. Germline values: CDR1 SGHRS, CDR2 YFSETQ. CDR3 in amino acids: CASSLGSGQGNIQYF. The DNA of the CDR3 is TGCGCCAGCAGCTTGGGTTCGGGACAGGGAAACATTCAGTACTTC.

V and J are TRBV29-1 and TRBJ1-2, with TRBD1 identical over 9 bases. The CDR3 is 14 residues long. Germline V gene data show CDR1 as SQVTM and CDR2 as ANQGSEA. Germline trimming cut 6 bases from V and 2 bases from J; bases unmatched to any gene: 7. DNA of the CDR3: TGCAGCGTGGCCCCCGGACAGGGGAACTATGGCTACACCTTC. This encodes CSVAPGQGNYGYTF.

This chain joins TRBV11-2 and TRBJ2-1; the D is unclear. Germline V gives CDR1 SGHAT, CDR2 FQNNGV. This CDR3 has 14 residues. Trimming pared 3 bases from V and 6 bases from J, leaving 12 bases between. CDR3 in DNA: TGTGCCAGCAGCTTGCTCCTTTTCGGCAATGAGCAGTTCTTC. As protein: CASSLLLFGNEQFF.

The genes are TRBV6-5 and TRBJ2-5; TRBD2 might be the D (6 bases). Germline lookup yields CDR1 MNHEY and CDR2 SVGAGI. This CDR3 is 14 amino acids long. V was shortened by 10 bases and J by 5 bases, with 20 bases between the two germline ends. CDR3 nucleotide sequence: TGTGCCATCCGGGCGGGACTCGGGTCCGAGACCCAGTACTTC. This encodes CAIRAGLGSETQYF.

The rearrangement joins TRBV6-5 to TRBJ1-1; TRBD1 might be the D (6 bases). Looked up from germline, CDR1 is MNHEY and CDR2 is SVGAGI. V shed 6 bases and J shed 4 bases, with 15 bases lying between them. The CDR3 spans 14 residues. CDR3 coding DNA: TGTGCCAGCAGGCTCGGACAGACTGGCACTGAAGCTTTCTTT. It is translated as CASRLGQTGTEAFF.

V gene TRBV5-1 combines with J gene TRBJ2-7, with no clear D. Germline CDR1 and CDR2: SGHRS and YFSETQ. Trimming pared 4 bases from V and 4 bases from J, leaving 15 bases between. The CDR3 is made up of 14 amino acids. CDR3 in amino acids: CASSPSSLSYEQYF. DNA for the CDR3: TGCGCCAGCAGCCCTAGTTCTCTCTCGTACGAGCAGTACTTC.

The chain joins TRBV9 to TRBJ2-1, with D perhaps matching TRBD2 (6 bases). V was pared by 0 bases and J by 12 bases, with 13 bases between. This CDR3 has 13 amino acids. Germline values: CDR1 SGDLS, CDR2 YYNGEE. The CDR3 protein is CASSVVPGEAQFF. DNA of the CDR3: TGTGCCAGCAGCGTAGTTCCGGGAGAGGCGCAGTTCTTC.

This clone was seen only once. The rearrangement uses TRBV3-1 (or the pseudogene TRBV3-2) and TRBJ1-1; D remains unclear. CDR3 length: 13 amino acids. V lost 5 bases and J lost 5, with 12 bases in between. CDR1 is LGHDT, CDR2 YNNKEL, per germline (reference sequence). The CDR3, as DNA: TGTGCCAGCAGCAGTGGGCGGGTAACTGAAGCTTTCTTT. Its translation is CASSSGRVTEAFF.

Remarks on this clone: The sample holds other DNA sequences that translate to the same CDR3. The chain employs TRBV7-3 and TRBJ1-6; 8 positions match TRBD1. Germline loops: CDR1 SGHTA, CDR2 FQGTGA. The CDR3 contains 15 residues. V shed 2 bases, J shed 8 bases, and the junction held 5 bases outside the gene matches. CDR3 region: CASSLGTGDYSPLHF. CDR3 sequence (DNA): TGTGCCAGCAGCTTAGGGACAGGCGATTATTCACCCCTCCACTTT.

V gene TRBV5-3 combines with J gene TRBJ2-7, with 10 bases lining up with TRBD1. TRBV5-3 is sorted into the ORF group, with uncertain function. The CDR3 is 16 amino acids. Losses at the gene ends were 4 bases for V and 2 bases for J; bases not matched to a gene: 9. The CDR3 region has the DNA TGTGCCAGAAGCCCGGGGACAGGGGCGGGGGCCTACGAGCAGTACTTC. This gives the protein CARSPGTGAGAYEQYF.

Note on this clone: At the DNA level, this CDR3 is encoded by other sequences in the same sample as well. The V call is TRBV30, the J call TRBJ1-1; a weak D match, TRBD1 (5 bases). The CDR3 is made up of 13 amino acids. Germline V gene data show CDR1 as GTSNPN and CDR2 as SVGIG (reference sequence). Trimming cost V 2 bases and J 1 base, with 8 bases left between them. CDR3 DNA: TGTGCCTGGAGTATACAGGAGAACACTGAAGCTTTCTTT. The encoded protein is CAWSIQENTEAFF.

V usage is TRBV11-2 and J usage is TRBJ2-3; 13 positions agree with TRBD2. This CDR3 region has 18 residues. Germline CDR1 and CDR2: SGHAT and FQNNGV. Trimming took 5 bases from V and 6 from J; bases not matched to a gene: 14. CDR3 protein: CASSTQFQLAGGTDTQYF. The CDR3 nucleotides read TGTGCCAGCAGCACGCAATTCCAACTAGCGGGGGGGACCGATACGCAGTATTTT.

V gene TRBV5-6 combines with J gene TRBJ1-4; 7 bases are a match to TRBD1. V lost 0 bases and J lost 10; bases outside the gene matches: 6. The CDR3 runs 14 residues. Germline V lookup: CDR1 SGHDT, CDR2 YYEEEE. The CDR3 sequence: CASSLVGGQGKLFF. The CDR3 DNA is TGTGCCAGCAGCTTGGTAGGGGGCCAGGGAAAACTGTTTTTT.

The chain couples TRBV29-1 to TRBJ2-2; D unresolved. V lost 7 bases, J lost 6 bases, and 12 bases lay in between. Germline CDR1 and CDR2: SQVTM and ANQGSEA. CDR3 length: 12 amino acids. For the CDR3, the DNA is TGCAGCGGACAAACATCCTCCGGGGAGCTGTTTTTT. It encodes CSGQTSSGELFF.

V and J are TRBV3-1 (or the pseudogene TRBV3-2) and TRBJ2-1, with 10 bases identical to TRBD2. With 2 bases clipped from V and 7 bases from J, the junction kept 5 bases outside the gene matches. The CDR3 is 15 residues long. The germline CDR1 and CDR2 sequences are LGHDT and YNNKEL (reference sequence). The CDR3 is CASSQRAGGLNEQFF. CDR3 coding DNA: TGTGCCAGCAGCCAAAGAGCGGGGGGGTTGAATGAGCAGTTCTTC.

The CDR3 DNA sequence: TGTGCCAGTAGGACTTCGGGACAGGGCTACAATGAGCAGTTCTTC. This gives the protein CASRTSGQGYNEQFF. This chain links TRBV19 with TRBJ2-1; TRBD1 aligns across 9 bases. This CDR3 is built from 15 residues. The junction had 6 bases not matched to a gene; V was cut back by 6 bases and J by 3 bases. Germline V CDR1 and CDR2: LNHDA, SQIVND (reference sequence).

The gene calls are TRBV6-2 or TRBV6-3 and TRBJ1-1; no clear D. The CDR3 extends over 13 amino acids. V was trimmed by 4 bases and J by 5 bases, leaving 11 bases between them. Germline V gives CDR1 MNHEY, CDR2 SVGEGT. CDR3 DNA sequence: TGTGCCAGCAGTTTAACCACACTAACTGAAGCTTTCTTT. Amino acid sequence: CASSLTTLTEAFF.

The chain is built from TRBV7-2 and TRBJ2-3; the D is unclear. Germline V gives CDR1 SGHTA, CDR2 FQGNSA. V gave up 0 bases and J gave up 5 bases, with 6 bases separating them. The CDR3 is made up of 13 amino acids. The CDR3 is CASSLAPGDTQYF. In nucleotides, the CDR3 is TGTGCCAGCAGCTTAGCGCCGGGAGATACGCAGTATTTT.

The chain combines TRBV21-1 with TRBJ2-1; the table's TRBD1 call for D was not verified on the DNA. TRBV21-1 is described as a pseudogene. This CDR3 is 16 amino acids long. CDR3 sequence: CASSFQGQGSYNEQFF. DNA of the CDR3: TGTGCCAGCAGTTTCCAAGGACAGGGGTCCTACAATGAGCAGTTCTTC.

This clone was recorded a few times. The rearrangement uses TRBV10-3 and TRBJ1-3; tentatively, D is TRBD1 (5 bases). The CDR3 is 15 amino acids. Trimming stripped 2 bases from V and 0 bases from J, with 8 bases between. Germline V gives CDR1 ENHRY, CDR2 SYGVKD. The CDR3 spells CAISEGHLSGNTIYF. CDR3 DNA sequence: TGTGCCATCAGTGAGGGACACCTCTCTGGAAACACCATATATTTT.

CDR3 region: CASSPGQAQWGEQPQHF. CDR3 nucleotides: TGTGCCAGCAGTCCGGGACAGGCACAGTGGGGGGAGCAGCCCCAGCATTTT. This chain connects TRBV4-2 to TRBJ1-5; 8 bases agree with TRBD1. The germline CDR1 and CDR2 sequences are LGHNA and YNFKEQ. The CDR3 has 17 amino acids. Trimming at V came to 6 bases and at J to 7 bases, leaving 17 bases not matched to a gene.

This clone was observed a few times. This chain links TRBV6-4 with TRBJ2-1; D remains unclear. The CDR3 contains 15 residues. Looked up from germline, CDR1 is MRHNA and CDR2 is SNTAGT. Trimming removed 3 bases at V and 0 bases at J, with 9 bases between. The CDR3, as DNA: TGTGCCAGCAGTGATGGAGAAACCTCCTACAATGAGCAGTTCTTC. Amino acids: CASSDGETSYNEQFF.